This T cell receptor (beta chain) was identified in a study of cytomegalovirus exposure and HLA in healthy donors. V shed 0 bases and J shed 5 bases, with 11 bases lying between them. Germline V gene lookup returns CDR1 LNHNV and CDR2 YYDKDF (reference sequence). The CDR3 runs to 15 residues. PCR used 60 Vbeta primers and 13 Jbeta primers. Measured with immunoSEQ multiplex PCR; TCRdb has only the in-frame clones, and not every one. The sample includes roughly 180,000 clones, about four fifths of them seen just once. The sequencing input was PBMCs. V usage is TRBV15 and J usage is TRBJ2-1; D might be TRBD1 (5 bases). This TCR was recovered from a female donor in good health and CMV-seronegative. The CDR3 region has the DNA TGTGCCACCAGCAGAGAATACAGGAACAACAATGAGCAGTTCTTC. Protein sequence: CATSREYRNNNEQFF. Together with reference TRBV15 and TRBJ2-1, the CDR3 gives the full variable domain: DAMVIQNPRYQVTQFGKPVTLSCSQTLNHNVMYWYQQKSSQAPKLLFHYYDKDFNNEADTPDNFQSRRPNTSFCFLDIRSPGLGDTAMYLCATSREYRNNNEQFFGPGTRLTVL.